These 21 T cell receptor beta chains were all obtained from the same sample, sequenced in a study of response to subunit inactivated influenza vaccine. One entry per CDR3 protein, called by TCRdb with MiXCR from the RT-PCR reads. The sample consists of about 650,000 distinct CDR3 sequences, 15% to 17% of them appearing once. Sequenced material: PBMCs from blood, taken 11 to 12 days after vaccination. Receptors were obtained from a man aged 45-65 years who received an inactivated influenza vaccine.

This clonotype was picked up many times. This chain's CDR3 is CASSLDLWDTQYF. CDR3 DNA sequence: TGTGCCAGCAGCTTAGATCTTTGGGATACGCAGTATTTT. The V gene is TRBV11-2, the J gene TRBJ2-3; D is unclear. The CDR3 sequence is 13 residues long. Looked up from germline, CDR1 is SGHAT and CDR2 is FQNNGV. Trimming shortened V by 0 bases and J by 6 bases, and 7 bases separated the two germline ends.

On this clonotype itself: Germline is not matched at one junction end, which may reflect a read error. The chain joins TRBV29-1 to TRBJ1-2, with no clear D. CDR1 and CDR2 (germline): SQVTM, ANQGSEA. The CDR3 has 13 residues. In DNA form, the CDR3 reads TGCAGCGTTGTCGGGCAGGCGGGCTATAGCTACACCTTC. Protein: CSVVGQAGYSYTF.

CDR3 region: CAWSNQRDRGRETQYF. CDR3 DNA sequence: TGTGCCTGGAGTAACCAACGGGACAGGGGTCGGGAGACCCAGTACTTC. The genes are TRBV30 and TRBJ2-5; TRBD1 matches 10 bases. Germline lookup yields CDR1 GTSNPN and CDR2 SVGIG (reference sequence). Trimming cost V 2 bases and J 5 bases; bases outside gene matches: 11. The CDR3 has 16 residues.

In its sample, this clonotype was seen many times. In DNA, the CDR3 is TGCAGTGCTAGAAAAGACCAGGGGCGCTATGGCTACACCTTC. Translated: CSARKDQGRYGYTF. The chain combines TRBV20-1 with TRBJ1-2; D perhaps matches TRBD1 (6 bases). The ends were cut back, 2 bases at V and 4 bases at J, with 14 bases in the middle. The CDR3 extends over 14 amino acids. CDR1 is DFQATT, CDR2 SNEGSKA, per germline (reference sequence).

V and J are TRBV27 and TRBJ2-1; either TRBD1 or TRBD2 may supply D (5 bases each). The V and J ends lost 0 bases and 6 bases respectively, with 15 bases between them. This CDR3 is 16 amino acids long. Looked up from germline, CDR1 is MNHEY and CDR2 is SMNVEV (reference sequence). DNA of the CDR3: TGTGCCAGCAGTTTATCGTCCGGGACCGGGGCCAATGAGCAGTTCTTC. Translating it yields CASSLSSGTGANEQFF.

There are many counts of this clonotype. The chain carries TRBV29-1 and TRBJ2-3; D perhaps matches TRBD2 (5 bases). CDR3 length: 11 residues. Germline V lookup: CDR1 SQVTM, CDR2 ANQGSEA. V was pared by 4 bases and J by 3 bases, with 5 bases between. CDR3 loop: CSVGETDTQYF. The CDR3 nucleotides read TGCAGCGTTGGGGAGACAGATACGCAGTATTTT.

This clonotype has just a few counts. The V and J genes are TRBV5-1 and TRBJ2-5, with D possibly matching TRBD1 (6 bases). Trimming stripped 1 base from V and 2 bases from J, with 12 bases between. The germline CDR1 and CDR2 sequences are SGHRS and YFSETQ. The CDR3 runs to 15 residues. The CDR3 nucleotides read TGCGCCAGCAGCTTGATGCCGGGACAACAAGAGACCCAGTACTTC. Translation gives CASSLMPGQQETQYF.

This clonotype was detected many times. The chain combines TRBV27 with TRBJ2-7, with D unclear. The CDR3 loop spans 15 amino acids. V lost 0 bases, J lost 0 bases, and 9 bases lay in between. Per germline, CDR1 MNHEY and CDR2 SMNVEV (reference sequence). CDR3 nucleotide sequence: TGTGCCAGCAGTTTATCTGCCAGGATCTCCTACGAGCAGTACTTC. It translates to CASSLSARISYEQYF.

In this sample, this clonotype turned up a few times. The chain is built from TRBV12-3 or TRBV12-4 and TRBJ1-2; D is ambiguous. The CDR3 runs 13 residues. V gave up 3 bases and J gave up 5 bases, with 10 bases separating them. CDR3 sequence (DNA): TGTGCCAGCAGTTTCGAGTGGGGATATGGCTACACCTTC. It specifies CASSFEWGYGYTF.

This chain connects TRBV3-1 to TRBJ2-7; 11 bases match TRBD2. The CDR3 has 17 amino acids. The ends lost 4 bases at V and 2 bases at J; junction bases unmatched: 10. Germline lookup yields CDR1 LGHDT and CDR2 YNNKEL (reference sequence). The CDR3 reads CASSPYSSSGGTYEQYF. CDR3 bases: TGTGCCAGCAGCCCCTACTCCTCTAGCGGGGGGACCTACGAGCAGTACTTC.

The V call is TRBV5-6, the J call TRBJ2-3; TRBD1 might be the D (5 bases). The CDR3 totals 14 residues. The germline V gene has CDR1 SGHDT and CDR2 YYEEEE. The germline V and J ends were trimmed by 4 bases and 5 bases, with 14 bases remaining between them. The CDR3 DNA reads as TGTGCCAGCAGCGCAAGACAGTCAAGAGATACGCAGTATTTT. It is translated as CASSARQSRDTQYF.

This clonotype has at least ten counts. An end of the junction does not agree with germline; a read error may underlie this. V is TRBV3-1 and J is TRBJ2-7, with D tentatively TRBD1 or TRBD2 (5 bases each). This CDR3 is 14 amino acids long. Germline V lookup: CDR1 LGHDT, CDR2 YNNKEL (reference sequence). CDR3 sequence (DNA): TGTGCAAGCAGCGCCCGGGACGGCTTTTACGAGCAGTACTTC. This codes for CASSARDGFYEQYF.

The V call is TRBV2, the J call TRBJ1-5, with unresolved D. Trimming pared 1 base from V and 4 bases from J, leaving 11 bases between. The CDR3 extends over 15 amino acids. The V gene's germline CDR1 is SNHLY and CDR2 FYNNEI. CDR3 amino acids: CASSEGSGGNQPQHF. For the CDR3, the DNA is TGTGCCAGCAGTGAAGGGTCAGGTGGTAATCAGCCCCAGCATTTT. The variable domain in full, completed from reference TRBV2 and TRBJ1-5, reads EPEVTQTPSHQVTQMGQEVILRCVPISNHLYFYWYRQILGQKVEFLVSFYNNEISEKSEIFDDQFSVERPDGSNFTLKIRSTKLEDSAMYFCASSEGSGGNQPQHFGDGTRLSIL.

V usage is TRBV14 and J usage is TRBJ2-2; no reliable D call. V shed 4 bases and J shed 1 base, with 10 bases lying between them. This CDR3 is 15 amino acids long. The germline gives CDR1 SGHDN, CDR2 FVKESK. CDR3 nucleotides: TGTGCCAGCAGCCCATCTTACAGGAACACCGGGGAGCTGTTTTTT. Protein sequence: CASSPSYRNTGELFF. The entire variable domain, with the rest obtained from reference TRBV14 and TRBJ2-2, is as follows: EAGVTQFPSHSVIEKGQTVTLRCDPISGHDNLYWYRRVMGKEIKFLLHFVKESKQDESGMPNNRFLAERTGGTYSTLKVQPAELEDSGVYFCASSPSYRNTGELFFGEGSRLTVL.

The chain combines TRBV7-2 with TRBJ1-1; D might be TRBD1 (5 bases). The germline CDR1 and CDR2 sequences are SGHTA and FQGNSA. The V and J ends lost 5 bases and 1 base respectively, with 14 bases between them. The CDR3 spans 15 residues. The CDR3 nucleotides are TGTGCCAGCAGCCGAATGACAGTGACGAACACTGAAGCTTTCTTT. Residues: CASSRMTVTNTEAFF.

This sequence joins TRBV11-2 and TRBJ1-2; 9 nucleotides match TRBD1. There are 16 residues in the CDR3. Germline loops: CDR1 SGHAT, CDR2 FQNNGV. J was trimmed by 7 bases and V by 1 base; bases with no gene match: 10. The CDR3 DNA reads as TGTGCCAGCAGCTTAGTGGTTTCCGGGACAGGGTTTGGCTACACCTTC. This sequence encodes CASSLVVSGTGFGYTF.

This clonotype was seen ten or more times. The chain has TRBV14 and TRBJ2-5; D not resolved. Germline assignment: CDR1 SGHDN and CDR2 FVKESK. V shed 1 base and J shed 5 bases, with 8 bases lying between them. The length of the CDR3 is 13 residues. The CDR3 protein is CASSQGLRETQYF. For the CDR3, the DNA is TGTGCCAGCAGCCAAGGACTTCGGGAGACCCAGTACTTC.

This chain uses TRBV6-6 with TRBJ2-7; 7 bases are a match to TRBD2. The germline gives CDR1 MNHNY, CDR2 SVGAGI (reference sequence). Unmatched junction bases numbered 4, after V lost 6 bases and J lost 5 bases. The CDR3 is 12 amino acids. The CDR3 nucleotides are TGTGCCAGCAGAGTTGGGGGGGACGAGCAGTACTTC. Protein: CASRVGGDEQYF.

This clonotype was observed a few times. This rearrangement joins TRBV11-2 to TRBJ2-1; 9 nucleotides match TRBD1. V lost 5 bases and J lost 4; bases outside the gene matches: 6. CDR3 length equals 15 residues. Germline V gene data show CDR1 as SGHAT and CDR2 as FQNNGV. The DNA for the CDR3 is TGTGCCAGCAGCCCTGCACAGGGGGCGTACAATGAGCAGTTCTTC. Translated: CASSPAQGAYNEQFF.

This clonotype was counted only a few times. The chain recombines TRBV12-3 or TRBV12-4 with TRBJ1-1; D possibly corresponds to TRBD1 (6 bases). The CDR3 covers 15 residues. Between the trimmed V and J ends, which lost 10 bases and 4 bases, there was a span of 22 bases. CDR3 residues: CATSTSDSRGTEAFF. CDR3 sequence (DNA): TGTGCCACCTCAACATCAGACTCCAGGGGCACTGAAGCTTTCTTT.

This chain connects TRBV4-2 to TRBJ1-1; perhaps TRBD1 as D (6 bases). CDR1 and CDR2 (germline): LGHNA, YNFKEQ. This CDR3 comprises 15 residues. V was shortened by 0 bases and J by 5 bases, with 13 bases between the two germline ends. The CDR3 DNA reads as TGTGCCAGCAGCCAAGACAGGGGCCTGATTACTGAAGCTTTCTTT. Protein: CASSQDRGLITEAFF.